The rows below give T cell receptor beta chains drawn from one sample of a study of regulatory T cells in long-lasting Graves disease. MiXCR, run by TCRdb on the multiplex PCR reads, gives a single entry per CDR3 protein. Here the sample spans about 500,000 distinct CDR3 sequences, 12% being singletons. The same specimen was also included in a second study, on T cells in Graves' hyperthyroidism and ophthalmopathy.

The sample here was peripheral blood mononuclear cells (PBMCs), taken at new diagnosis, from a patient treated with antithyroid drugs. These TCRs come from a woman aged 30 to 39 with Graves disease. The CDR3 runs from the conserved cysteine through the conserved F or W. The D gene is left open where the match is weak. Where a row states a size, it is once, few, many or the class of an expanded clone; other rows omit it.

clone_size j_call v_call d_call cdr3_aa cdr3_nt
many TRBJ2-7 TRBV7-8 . CASSLILMGASSYEQYF TGTGCCAGCAGCTTAATTTTGATGGGGGCGAGCTCCTACGAGCAGTACTTC
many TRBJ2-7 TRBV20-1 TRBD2 CSARVVAGDKAPYEQYF TGCAGTGCTAGGGTGGTAGCGGGAGACAAGGCTCCCTACGAGCAGTACTTC
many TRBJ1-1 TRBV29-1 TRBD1 CSVGRGDTEAFF TGCAGCGTTGGCAGGGGGGACACTGAAGCTTTCTTT
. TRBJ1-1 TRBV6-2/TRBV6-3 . CASSYLGQNTEAFF TGTGCCAGCAGTTACTTGGGACAGAACACTGAAGCTTTCTTT
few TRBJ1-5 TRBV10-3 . CAVSGTDNQPQHF TGTGCCGTCTCCGGGACGGATAATCAGCCCCAGCATTTT
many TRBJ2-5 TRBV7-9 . CASSPDGGAPLGREYF TGTGCCAGCAGCCCGGACGGGGGCGCGCCACTCGGCCGTGAGTACTTC
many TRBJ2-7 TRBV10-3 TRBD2 CAISESKREGVHYEQYF TGTGCCATCAGTGAGTCAAAGCGGGAGGGCGTACACTACGAGCAGTACTTC
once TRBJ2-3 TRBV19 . CASGESADTQYF TGTGCCAGTGGGGAGTCGGCAGATACGCAGTATTTT
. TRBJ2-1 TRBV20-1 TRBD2 CSAREFSGTSYNEQFF TGCAGTGCTAGAGAATTTAGCGGGACCTCCTACAATGAGCAGTTCTTC
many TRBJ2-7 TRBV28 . CASSFTGYEQYF TGTGCCAGCAGTTTCACAGGCTACGAGCAGTACTTC
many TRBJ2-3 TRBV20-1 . CSVHPNTDTQYF TGCAGTGTTCATCCTAACACAGATACGCAGTATTTT
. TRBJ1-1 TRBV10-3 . CAISEIVGGAEAFF TGTGCCATCAGTGAGATAGTGGGGGGAGCTGAAGCTTTCTTT
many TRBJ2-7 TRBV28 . CASSDAGYGGGEQYF TGTGCCAGCAGCGACGCGGGGTACGGAGGTGGCGAGCAGTACTTC
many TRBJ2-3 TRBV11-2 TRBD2 CASRLAGSWDTQYF TGTGCCAGCAGGCTAGCGGGATCTTGGGATACGCAGTATTTT
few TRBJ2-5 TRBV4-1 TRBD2 CASSLILAGVGETQYF TGCGCCAGCAGCCTTATACTAGCGGGAGTAGGAGAGACCCAGTACTTC
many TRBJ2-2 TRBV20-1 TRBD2 CSANDIAGGDSGELFF TGCAGTGCTAACGATATAGCGGGAGGGGATAGCGGGGAGCTGTTTTTT
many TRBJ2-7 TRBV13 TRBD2 CASTLGRGSSYEQYF TGTGCCAGCACTCTAGGGAGGGGATCGTCCTACGAGCAGTACTTC
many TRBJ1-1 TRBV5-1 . CASSPDVPNTEAFF TGCGCCAGCAGCCCCGATGTCCCGAACACTGAAGCTTTCTTT
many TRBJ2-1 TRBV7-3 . CASSPRDIRSEQFF TGTGCCAGCAGCCCCAGGGACATTAGAAGCGAGCAGTTCTTC
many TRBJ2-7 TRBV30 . CAWSVGVTYEQYF TGTGCCTGGAGTGTCGGGGTAACCTACGAGCAGTACTTC